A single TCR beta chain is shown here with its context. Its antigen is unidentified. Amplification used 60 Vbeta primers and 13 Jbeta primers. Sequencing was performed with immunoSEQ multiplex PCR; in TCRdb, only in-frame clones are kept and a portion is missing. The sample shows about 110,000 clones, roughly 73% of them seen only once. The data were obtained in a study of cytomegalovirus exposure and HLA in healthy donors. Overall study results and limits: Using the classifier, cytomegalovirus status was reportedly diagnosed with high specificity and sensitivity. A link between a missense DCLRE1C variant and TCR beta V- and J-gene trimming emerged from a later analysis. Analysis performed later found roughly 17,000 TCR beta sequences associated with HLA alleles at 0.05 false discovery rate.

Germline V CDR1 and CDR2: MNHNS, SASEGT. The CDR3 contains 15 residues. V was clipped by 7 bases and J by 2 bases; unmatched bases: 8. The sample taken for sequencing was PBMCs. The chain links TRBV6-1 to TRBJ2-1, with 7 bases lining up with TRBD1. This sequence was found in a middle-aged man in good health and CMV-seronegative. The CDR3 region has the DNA TGTGCCAGCACCATTTCAGGGGGAGCCTACAATGAGCAGTTCTTC. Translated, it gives CASTISGGAYNEQFF.